The 19 T cell receptor beta chains presented below share a single source sample, sequenced in a study of graft-versus-host responses after intestinal transplantation. Profiling relied on immunoSEQ multiplex PCR, and the TCRdb table lists in-frame clones only, not all of them. The sample has tens of thousands of clones; approximately 93% are singletons. The sequencing here drew on PBMCs, taken 156 days after intestinal transplant. The receptors originated from a human patient who received an intestinal transplant, so some T cells may come from the graft donor.

The rearrangement links TRBV4-1 to TRBJ2-3, with D possibly matching TRBD2 (5 bases). Trimming took 3 bases from V and 2 from J, leaving 12 bases between them. The CDR3 loop spans 15 amino acids. Germline CDR1 and CDR2: MGHRA and YSYEKL. The CDR3 protein is CASSHLAVNTDTQYF. CDR3 bases: TGCGCCAGCAGCCATCTAGCAGTTAACACAGATACGCAGTATTTT.

The chain has TRBV2 and TRBJ1-4; possible D gene TRBD1, 5 bases. The germline gives CDR1 SNHLY, CDR2 FYNNEI. The germline V and J ends were trimmed by 2 bases and 8 bases, with 6 bases remaining between them. This CDR3 is built from 12 residues. The CDR3 is CASSEQGEKLFF. CDR3 coding DNA: TGTGCCAGCAGTGAACAGGGAGAAAAACTGTTTTTT.

This clone was seen once. CDR3 DNA sequence: TGTGCCAGCAGTTACGAGGGACAGGGGGCCTACGAGCAGTACTTC. Protein: CASSYEGQGAYEQYF. V and J are TRBV6-9 and TRBJ2-7; 11 bases fit TRBD1. The CDR3 length is 15 residues. Germline trimming cut 3 bases from V and 2 bases from J; bases unmatched to any gene: 3. CDR1 and CDR2 (germline): MNHGY, SVAAGI.

The rearrangement uses TRBV7-9 and TRBJ2-7; perhaps TRBD1 as D (5 bases). Germline values: CDR1 SEHNR, CDR2 FQNEAQ (reference sequence). The CDR3 contains 14 residues. V dropped 0 bases and J dropped 6 bases, with 12 bases sitting between them. The CDR3 loop reads CASSLALGHGEQYF. The CDR3, as DNA: TGTGCCAGCAGCTTAGCGCTCGGACATGGCGAGCAGTACTTC.

The gene calls are TRBV2 and TRBJ2-5; D remains unclear. This CDR3 is 11 amino acids long. The V and J ends lost 5 bases and 4 bases respectively, with 5 bases between them. Looked up from germline, CDR1 is SNHLY and CDR2 is FYNNEI. CDR3 amino acids: CASSYGETQYF. Here the CDR3 DNA reads TGTGCCAGCAGTTACGGAGAGACCCAGTACTTC.

The chain recombines TRBV2 with TRBJ2-1; maybe TRBD2 (6 bases). This CDR3 has 14 amino acids. Germline V CDR1 and CDR2: SNHLY, FYNNEI. Trimming pared 7 bases from V and 8 bases from J, leaving 18 bases between. The CDR3 is CASIVGGTGDEQFF. In DNA form, the CDR3 reads TGTGCCAGCATCGTAGGAGGGACGGGCGATGAGCAGTTCTTC.

The chain uses TRBV5-6 and TRBJ1-2, with 12 bases lining up with TRBD1. The CDR3 length is 16 residues. Trimming at V came to 0 bases and at J to 7 bases, leaving 7 bases not matched to a gene. Germline loops: CDR1 SGHDT, CDR2 YYEEEE. The CDR3 DNA follows: TGTGCCAGCAGCTTGGCGGGGACAGGGGGCGCGGCTGGCTACACCTTC. This sequence encodes CASSLAGTGGAAGYTF.

J is TRBJ1-2 and V is TRBV5-5, with D possibly matching TRBD1 (5 bases). With 6 bases removed from V and 4 bases from J, the gap between germline ends came to 13 bases. Per germline, CDR1 SGHKS and CDR2 YYEKEE (reference sequence). The CDR3 has 13 amino acids. The CDR3 protein is CASTLGASYGYTF. The CDR3 nucleotides read TGTGCCAGCACCCTCGGGGCCTCCTATGGCTACACCTTC.

The chain couples TRBV19 to TRBJ2-1; 7 bases line up with TRBD2. The J segment lost 7 bases and the V segment lost 3 bases, leaving 3 bases of the junction unmatched. The CDR3 extends over 13 amino acids. Germline assignment: CDR1 LNHDA and CDR2 SQIVND (reference sequence). The CDR3 coding sequence is TGTGCCAGTAGTATTCGGGGGGAGAATGAGCAGTTCTTC. This gives the protein CASSIRGENEQFF.

This chain connects TRBV25-1 to TRBJ2-3; tentatively, D is TRBD1 (6 bases). The V gene lost 5 bases and the J gene lost 2 bases, with 20 bases spanning the gap. Germline CDR1 and CDR2: MGHDK and SYGVNS. CDR3 size: 17 residues. The CDR3 region is CASSTYGTRRSTDTQYF. In nucleotides, the CDR3 is TGTGCCAGCAGTACATACGGGACAAGACGCTCCACAGATACGCAGTATTTT.

The chain combines TRBV5-1 with TRBJ2-7; no clear D gene. The ends were cut back, 6 bases at V and 2 bases at J, with 15 bases in the middle. The CDR3 spans 14 residues. In germline, CDR1 is SGHRS, CDR2 YFSETQ. The CDR3 loop reads CASIPSASTYEQYF. CDR3 sequence (DNA): TGCGCCAGCATCCCTTCAGCCTCGACCTACGAGCAGTACTTC. The full variable domain, completed using reference TRBV5-1 and TRBJ2-7, is KAGVTQTPRYLIKTRGQQVTLSCSPISGHRSVSWYQQTPGQGLQFLFEYFSETQRNKGNFPGRFSGRQFSNSRSEMNVSTLELGDSALYLCASIPSASTYEQYFGPGTRLTVT.

The rearrangement joins TRBV10-3 to TRBJ1-1; TRBD1 matches at 7 bases. With 2 bases clipped from V and 6 bases from J, the junction kept 6 bases outside the gene matches. CDR1 and CDR2 from the germline V gene are ENHRY and SYGVKD. CDR3 length equals 14 residues. CDR3 residues: CAISERDSRAEAFF. CDR3 bases: TGTGCCATCAGTGAGAGGGACAGCCGAGCTGAAGCTTTCTTT.

This chain connects TRBV7-9 to TRBJ2-7; D remains unclear. Germline assignment: CDR1 SEHNR and CDR2 FQNEAQ (reference sequence). CDR3 length: 12 amino acids. V shed 1 base and J shed 1 base, with 2 bases lying between them. The CDR3 sequence: CASSLGSYEQYF. In DNA, the CDR3 is TGTGCCAGCAGCTTAGGGTCCTACGAGCAGTACTTC. The full variable domain, completed using reference TRBV7-9 and TRBJ2-7, is DTGVSQNPRHKITKRGQNVTFRCDPISEHNRLYWYRQTLGQGPEFLTYFQNEAQLEKSRLLSDRFSAERPKGSFSTLEIQRTEQGDSAMYLCASSLGSYEQYFGPGTRLTVT.

CDR3 region: CASSDRIEAFF. CDR3 DNA: TGTGCCAGCAGTGACCGAATTGAAGCTTTCTTT. The V and J genes are TRBV6-5 and TRBJ1-1; no definite D call. Per the germline V gene, CDR1 is MNHEY and CDR2 is SVGAGI. The CDR3 length is 11 residues. V was pared by 5 bases and J by 7 bases, with 8 bases between.

This chain joins TRBV4-3 and TRBJ2-3; tentatively, D is TRBD2 (6 bases). Trimming cost V 3 bases and J 6 bases, with 16 bases left between them. This CDR3 has 15 residues. Germline CDR1 and CDR2: LGHNA and YSLEER. Here the CDR3 reads CASSHGRLGGDTQYF. As DNA, the CDR3 is TGCGCCAGCAGCCATGGTCGACTAGGCGGGGATACGCAGTATTTT.

The J gene is TRBJ2-1, the V gene TRBV19; TRBD1 is a possible D gene (6 bases). Trimming pared 4 bases from V and 5 bases from J, leaving 12 bases between. Germline loops: CDR1 LNHDA, CDR2 SQIVND (reference sequence). This CDR3 comprises 14 residues. CDR3 region: CASSSRDTDNEQFF. The CDR3 nucleotides read TGTGCCAGTAGTAGCCGGGACACGGACAATGAGCAGTTCTTC.

The chain employs TRBV7-9 and TRBJ2-1; 8 bases map to TRBD2. CDR3 length: 16 amino acids. Germline V lookup: CDR1 SEHNR, CDR2 FQNEAQ (reference sequence). With V trimmed by 4 bases and J by 3 bases, 8 bases remained unmatched. CDR3 amino acids: CASSSSGGHYYNEQFF. Written as DNA, the CDR3 is TGTGCCAGCAGCTCCTCGGGGGGGCATTACTACAATGAGCAGTTCTTC.

J is TRBJ2-7 and V is TRBV9, with no clear D. The CDR3 runs to 15 residues. Germline V gives CDR1 SGDLS, CDR2 YYNGEE. V was shortened by 2 bases and J by 4 bases, with 16 bases between the two germline ends. The CDR3 loop is CASSVSPALPYEQYF. CDR3 DNA sequence: TGTGCCAGCAGCGTTTCCCCCGCGCTTCCGTACGAGCAGTACTTC.

The chain has TRBV19 and TRBJ1-5; 8 bases agree with TRBD1. This CDR3 has 16 residues. After removal of 5 bases from V and 2 bases from J, the junction contained 8 bases not matched to a gene. Germline V gives CDR1 LNHDA, CDR2 SQIVND (reference sequence). The CDR3 DNA reads TGTGCCAGTAGTGTCGACAGGGGCTTGGGCAATCAGCCCCAGCATTTT. Protein: CASSVDRGLGNQPQHF.